Shown below are 14 T cell receptor beta chains from a single sample sequenced in a study of somatic mutations in cytotoxic T cells in rheumatoid arthritis (TCRdb year 2017). Libraries came from the immunoSEQ multiplex PCR assay. TCRdb's version of the immuneACCESS table is confined to in-frame rearrangements and falls short of the full clone set. An unresolved V gene accounts for under half of the shortfall where checked; the remainder is of unknown origin. For this sample there are 7,500 to 10,000 clones; about three quarters appear just once. Together, the top ten hold 35% to 40% of the sample. The sample was CD8+ T cells sorted from blood. These receptor sequences come from an adult with rheumatoid arthritis.

The chain couples TRBV6-6 to TRBJ2-7, with a weak D call TRBD1 (5 bases). V was shortened by 4 bases and J by 0 bases, with 10 bases between the two germline ends. The germline V gene has CDR1 MNHNY and CDR2 SVGAGI (reference sequence). The CDR3 has 14 residues. The CDR3 here is CASSSQGGSYEQYF. The CDR3 nucleotides are TGTGCCAGCAGTTCCCAGGGTGGCTCCTACGAGCAGTACTTC.

This sequence joins TRBV7-9 and TRBJ2-4, with D perhaps assigned TRBD1 or TRBD2 (5 bases each). Germline values: CDR1 SEHNR, CDR2 FQNEAQ (reference sequence). Trimming cost V 1 base and J 3 bases, with 13 bases left between them. This CDR3 has 16 amino acids. CDR3 sequence: CASSLVGVGDKNIQYF. The CDR3 DNA is TGTGCCAGCAGCTTAGTGGGGGTCGGGGACAAAAACATTCAGTACTTC.

The chain uses TRBV27 and TRBJ2-2; TRBD1 agrees at 7 bases. V lost 6 bases, J lost 1 base, and 8 bases stayed unmatched. CDR1 is MNHEY, CDR2 SMNVEV, per germline (reference sequence). The CDR3 has 16 amino acids. The CDR3 DNA follows: TGTGCCAGCAGCCCCTCGGGACAGCTGAACACCGGGGAGCTGTTTTTT. Protein: CASSPSGQLNTGELFF.

The rearrangement uses TRBV5-1 and TRBJ2-1; TRBD2 matches at 7 bases. CDR1 is SGHRS and CDR2 is YFSETQ in the germline V gene. The CDR3 consists of 16 residues. J gave up 6 bases and V 5 bases, and 14 bases lay outside the gene matches. As DNA, the CDR3 is TGCGCCAGCAGTTTGAGGGCGGGGGAACAAATCAATGAGCAGTTCTTC. Residues: CASSLRAGEQINEQFF. The full variable domain, rest sourced from reference TRBV5-1 and TRBJ2-1, is KAGVTQTPRYLIKTRGQQVTLSCSPISGHRSVSWYQQTPGQGLQFLFEYFSETQRNKGNFPGRFSGRQFSNSRSEMNVSTLELGDSALYLCASSLRAGEQINEQFFGPGTRLTVL.

V usage is TRBV7-3 and J usage is TRBJ2-2, with 15 bases identical to TRBD2. The germline V gene has CDR1 SGHTA and CDR2 FQGTGA. The CDR3 has 17 amino acids. The V gene end was trimmed by 5 bases and the J gene end by 9 bases; junction bases not matched to a gene: 10. The CDR3 reads CASSPMGTSGGPRELFF. The CDR3 DNA follows: TGTGCCAGCAGCCCCATGGGGACTAGCGGGGGGCCCCGGGAGCTGTTTTTT.

The chain couples TRBV15 to TRBJ1-2; 9 nucleotides align to TRBD1. The CDR3 has 14 amino acids. Losses at the gene ends were 4 bases for V and 8 bases for J; bases not matched to a gene: 8. CDR1 LNHNV and CDR2 YYDKDF come from the germline V gene (reference sequence). The CDR3 here is CATSTVGDREGYTF. CDR3 nucleotides: TGTGCCACCAGCACCGTTGGGGACAGGGAAGGCTACACCTTC. Based on the CDR3 plus reference TRBV15 and TRBJ1-2, the full variable domain is DAMVIQNPRYQVTQFGKPVTLSCSQTLNHNVMYWYQQKSSQAPKLLFHYYDKDFNNEADTPDNFQSRRPNTSFCFLDIRSPGLGDTAMYLCATSTVGDREGYTFGSGTRLTVV.

J is TRBJ2-5 and V is TRBV7-9, with TRBD1 as a possible D gene (5 bases). Deletions cut 3 bases from V and 4 bases from J, with 12 bases between. The CDR3 is made up of 14 amino acids. In germline, CDR1 is SEHNR, CDR2 FQNEAQ (reference sequence). In nucleotides, the CDR3 is TGTGCCAGCAGCTTGGTGCCAGGGTCAGAGACCCAGTACTTC. Protein sequence: CASSLVPGSETQYF.

The gene calls are TRBV2 and TRBJ1-5, with D hard to call. CDR1 and CDR2 from the germline V gene are SNHLY and FYNNEI. The V gene lost 3 bases and the J gene lost 2 bases, with 11 bases spanning the gap. The CDR3 is made up of 15 amino acids. CDR3 region: CASSELWGGNQPQHF. The CDR3 DNA sequence: TGTGCCAGCAGTGAGTTATGGGGTGGCAATCAGCCCCAGCATTTT. Looking up the rest from reference TRBV2 and TRBJ1-5 gives the full variable domain: EPEVTQTPSHQVTQMGQEVILRCVPISNHLYFYWYRQILGQKVEFLVSFYNNEISEKSEIFDDQFSVERPDGSNFTLKIRSTKLEDSAMYFCASSELWGGNQPQHFGDGTRLSIL.

The rearrangement links TRBV27 to TRBJ1-1; D is unclear. V was shortened by 2 bases and J by 5 bases, with 12 bases between the two germline ends. The germline V gene encodes CDR1 MNHEY and CDR2 SMNVEV (reference sequence). The CDR3 has 14 amino acids. The CDR3 region has the DNA TGTGCCAGCAGTTTACGCCTCGGGGTAACTGAAGCTTTCTTT. Translation gives CASSLRLGVTEAFF.

The chain links TRBV5-6 to TRBJ2-2, with unresolved D. CDR1 SGHDT and CDR2 YYEEEE come from the germline V gene. This CDR3 region has 11 residues. Trimming took off 3 bases at V and 6 bases at J, with 3 bases between the two ends. The CDR3: CASSYSGELFF. The CDR3 DNA reads TGTGCCAGCAGCTACTCCGGGGAGCTGTTTTTT.

The chain recombines TRBV7-6 with TRBJ2-1; the match to TRBD2 covers 7 bases. CDR1 SGHVS and CDR2 FNYEAQ come from the germline V gene. This CDR3 comprises 19 residues. Unmatched junction bases numbered 12, after V lost 1 base and J lost 0 bases. The CDR3 loop is CASSLEGTTHSSSYNEQFF. CDR3 in DNA: TGTGCCAGCAGCTTAGAGGGGACTACACATTCCAGCTCCTACAATGAGCAGTTCTTC. Full variable domain (missing parts from reference TRBV7-6 and TRBJ2-1): GAGVSQSPRYKVTKRGQDVALRCDPISGHVSLYWYRQALGQGPEFLTYFNYEAQQDKSGLPNDRFSAERPEGSISTLTIQRTEQRDSAMYRCASSLEGTTHSSSYNEQFFGPGTRLTVL.

The gene calls are TRBV28 and TRBJ2-1, with 7 bases that match TRBD1. Germline CDR1 and CDR2: MDHEN and SYDVKM. This CDR3 has 14 amino acids. Germline trimming cut 6 bases from V and 3 bases from J; bases unmatched to any gene: 5. The CDR3 sequence: CASRVGTDYNEQFF. For the CDR3, the DNA is TGTGCCAGCAGAGTCGGGACAGACTACAATGAGCAGTTCTTC.

The gene calls are TRBV6-5 and TRBJ2-7, with 10 nucleotides matching TRBD2. The ends lost 0 bases at V and 4 bases at J; junction bases unmatched: 6. Germline V gives CDR1 MNHEY, CDR2 SVGAGI. CDR3 length equals 16 residues. CDR3 protein: CASSYSPAGGSYEQYF. CDR3 DNA sequence: TGTGCCAGCAGTTACTCACCAGCGGGAGGGAGTTACGAGCAGTACTTC.

The CDR3 region has the DNA TGTGCCAGCAGCCAGGGGGGAGAGAACGAGCAGTACTTC. Protein sequence: CASSQGGENEQYF. The rearrangement links TRBV4-2 to TRBJ2-7, with a possible D match to TRBD2 (6 bases). Germline V lookup: CDR1 LGHNA, CDR2 YNFKEQ. The V end was cut by 3 bases, the J end by 5 bases, with 11 bases between. The CDR3 totals 13 residues.